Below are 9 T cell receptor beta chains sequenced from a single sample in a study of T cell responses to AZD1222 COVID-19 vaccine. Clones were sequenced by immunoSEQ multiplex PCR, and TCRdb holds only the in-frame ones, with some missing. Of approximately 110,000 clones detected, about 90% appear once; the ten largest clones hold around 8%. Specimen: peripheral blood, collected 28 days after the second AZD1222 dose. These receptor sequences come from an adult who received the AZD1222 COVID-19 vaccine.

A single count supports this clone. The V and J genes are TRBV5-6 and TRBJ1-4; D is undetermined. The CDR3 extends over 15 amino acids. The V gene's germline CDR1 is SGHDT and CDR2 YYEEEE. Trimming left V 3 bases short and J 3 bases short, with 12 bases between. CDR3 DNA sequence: TGTGCCAGCAGCTCCCGCGTGGGGTCTAATGAAAAACTGTTTTTT. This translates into CASSSRVGSNEKLFF.

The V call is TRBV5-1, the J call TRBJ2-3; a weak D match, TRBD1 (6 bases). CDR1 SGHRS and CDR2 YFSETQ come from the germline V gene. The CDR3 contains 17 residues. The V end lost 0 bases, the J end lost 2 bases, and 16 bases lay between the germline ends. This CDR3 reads CASSLDPGQFSTDTQYF. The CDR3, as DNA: TGCGCCAGCAGCTTGGATCCCGGACAGTTTTCCACAGATACGCAGTATTTT.

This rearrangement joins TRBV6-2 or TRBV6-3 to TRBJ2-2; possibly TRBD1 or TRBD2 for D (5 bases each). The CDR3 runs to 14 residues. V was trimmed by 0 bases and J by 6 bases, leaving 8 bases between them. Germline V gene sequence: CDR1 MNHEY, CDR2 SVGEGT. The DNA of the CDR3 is TGTGCCAGCAGTTACTCTGGGGGTCCCGGGGAGCTGTTTTTT. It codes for CASSYSGGPGELFF.

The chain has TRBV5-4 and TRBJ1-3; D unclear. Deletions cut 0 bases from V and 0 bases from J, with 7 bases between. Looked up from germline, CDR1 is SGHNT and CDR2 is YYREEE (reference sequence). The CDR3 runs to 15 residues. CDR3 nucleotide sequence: TGTGCCAGCAGCTTGGATACCCGCTCTGGAAACACCATATATTTT. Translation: CASSLDTRSGNTIYF.

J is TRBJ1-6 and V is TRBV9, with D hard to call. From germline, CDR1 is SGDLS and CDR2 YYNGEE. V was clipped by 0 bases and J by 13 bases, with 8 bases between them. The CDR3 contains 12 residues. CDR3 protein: CASSVEGFPLHF. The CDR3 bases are TGTGCCAGCAGCGTAGAGGGTTTCCCCCTCCACTTT. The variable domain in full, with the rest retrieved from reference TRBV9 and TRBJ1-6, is DSGVTQTPKHLITATGQRVTLRCSPRSGDLSVYWYQQSLDQGLQFLIQYYNGEERAKGNILERFSAQQFPDLHSELNLSSLELGDSALYFCASSVEGFPLHFGNGTRLTVT.

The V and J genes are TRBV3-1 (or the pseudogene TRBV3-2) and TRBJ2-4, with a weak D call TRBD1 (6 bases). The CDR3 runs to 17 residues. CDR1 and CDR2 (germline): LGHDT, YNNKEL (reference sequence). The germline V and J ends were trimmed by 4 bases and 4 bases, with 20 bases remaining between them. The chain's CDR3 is CASSPRQGLQRKNIQYF. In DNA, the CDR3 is TGTGCCAGCAGCCCCCGCCAGGGGCTACAACGGAAAAACATTCAGTACTTC.

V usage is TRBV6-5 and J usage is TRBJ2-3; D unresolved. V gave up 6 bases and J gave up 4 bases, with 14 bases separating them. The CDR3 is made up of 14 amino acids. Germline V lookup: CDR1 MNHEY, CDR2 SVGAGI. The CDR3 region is CASRQTLLPDTQYF. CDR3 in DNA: TGTGCCAGCAGACAGACACTGTTGCCAGATACGCAGTATTTT.

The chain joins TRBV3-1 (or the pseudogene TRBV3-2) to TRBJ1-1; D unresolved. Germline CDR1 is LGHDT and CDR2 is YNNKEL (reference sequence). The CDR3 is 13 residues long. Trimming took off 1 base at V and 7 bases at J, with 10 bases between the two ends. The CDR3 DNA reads TGTGCCAGCAGCCAAGTAGCGGGAAGTGAAGCTTTCTTT. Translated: CASSQVAGSEAFF.

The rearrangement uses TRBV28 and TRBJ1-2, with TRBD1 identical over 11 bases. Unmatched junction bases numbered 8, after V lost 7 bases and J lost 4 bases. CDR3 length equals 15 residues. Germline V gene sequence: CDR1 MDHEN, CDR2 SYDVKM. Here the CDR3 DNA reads TGTGCCAGCACCGTAGGACAGGGGGCTTTCTATGGCTACACCTTC. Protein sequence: CASTVGQGAFYGYTF.